This TCR beta chain was profiled in a study of sequential checkpoint blockade in melanoma. Generated by immunoSEQ multiplex PCR, the TCRdb table keeps only in-frame clones and is missing some. The table lists 10,000 to 15,000 clones, 55% to 65% of them singletons, with around a quarter in the top ten. As for treatment: randomized to nivolumab then ipilimumab (arm A) or the reverse (arm B). This CDR3 is built from 13 residues. Germline trimming cut 10 bases from V and 3 bases from J; bases unmatched to any gene: 8. This clone appeared a few times. Here the sequenced sample was CD8+ T cells sorted from blood (inferred from file names), taken from a patient given nivolumab and ipilimumab in sequence. The chain couples TRBV5-3 to TRBJ2-7, with TRBD1 matching 9 bases. TRBV5-3 is placed among ORFs of uncertain function. This clonotype was obtained from a human donor with melanoma. CDR3 in DNA: TGTGCCGGCGGGACAGGGTTTAACTACGAGCAGTACTTC. Translated, it gives CAGGTGFNYEQYF.